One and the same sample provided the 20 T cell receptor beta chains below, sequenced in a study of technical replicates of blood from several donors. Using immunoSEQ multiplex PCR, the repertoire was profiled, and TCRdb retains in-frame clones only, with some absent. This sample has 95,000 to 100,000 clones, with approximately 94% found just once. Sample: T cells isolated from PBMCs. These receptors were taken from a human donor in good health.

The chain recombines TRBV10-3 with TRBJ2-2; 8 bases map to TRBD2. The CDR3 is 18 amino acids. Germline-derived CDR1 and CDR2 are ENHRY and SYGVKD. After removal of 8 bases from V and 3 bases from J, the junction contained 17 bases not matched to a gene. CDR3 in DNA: TGTGCCATCTCGAGTGCGGGAAGAGCGGGAGATTACACCGGGGAGCTGTTTTTT. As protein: CAISSAGRAGDYTGELFF.

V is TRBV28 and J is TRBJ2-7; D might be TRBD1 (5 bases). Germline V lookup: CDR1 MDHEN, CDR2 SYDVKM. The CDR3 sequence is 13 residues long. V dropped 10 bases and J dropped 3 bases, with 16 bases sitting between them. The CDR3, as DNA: TGTGCCATCCGTCAGGGAATCTACTACGAGCAGTACTTC. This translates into CAIRQGIYYEQYF. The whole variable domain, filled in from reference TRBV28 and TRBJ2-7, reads DVKVTQSSRYLVKRTGEKVFLECVQDMDHENMFWYRQDPGLGLRLIYFSYDVKMKEKGDIPEGYSVSREKKERFSLILESASTNQTSMYLCAIRQGIYYEQYFGPGTRLTVT.

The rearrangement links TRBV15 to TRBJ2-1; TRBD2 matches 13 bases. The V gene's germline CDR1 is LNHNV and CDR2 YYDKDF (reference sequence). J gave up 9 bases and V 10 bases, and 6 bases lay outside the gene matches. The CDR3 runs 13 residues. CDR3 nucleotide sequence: TGTGCCATCCGGACTAGCGGGAGTGCTGAGCAGTTCTTC. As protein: CAIRTSGSAEQFF. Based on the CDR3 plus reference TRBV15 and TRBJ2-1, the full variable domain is DAMVIQNPRYQVTQFGKPVTLSCSQTLNHNVMYWYQQKSSQAPKLLFHYYDKDFNNEADTPDNFQSRRPNTSFCFLDIRSPGLGDTAMYLCAIRTSGSAEQFFGPGTRLTVL.

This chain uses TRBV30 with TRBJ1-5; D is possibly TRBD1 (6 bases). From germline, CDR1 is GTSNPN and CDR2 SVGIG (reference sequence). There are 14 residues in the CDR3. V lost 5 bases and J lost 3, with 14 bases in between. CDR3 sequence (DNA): TGTGCCTGGTCCCAACAGGGCTTCAATCAGCCCCAGCATTTT. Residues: CAWSQQGFNQPQHF. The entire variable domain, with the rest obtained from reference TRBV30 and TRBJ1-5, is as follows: SQTIHQWPATLVQPVGSPLSLECTVEGTSNPNLYWYRQAAGRGLQLLFYSVGIGQISSEVPQNLSASRPQDRQFILSSKKLLLSDSGFYLCAWSQQGFNQPQHFGDGTRLSIL.

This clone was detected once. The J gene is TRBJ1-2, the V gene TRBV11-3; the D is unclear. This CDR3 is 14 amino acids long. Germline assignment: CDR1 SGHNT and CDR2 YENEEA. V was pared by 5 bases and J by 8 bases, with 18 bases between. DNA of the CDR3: TGTGCCAGCAGCAGGACCCGCGGGTCTCGGGGCTACACCTTC. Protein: CASSRTRGSRGYTF. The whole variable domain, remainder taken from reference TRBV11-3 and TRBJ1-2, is EAGVVQSPRYKIIEKKQPVAFWCNPISGHNTLYWYLQNLGQGPELLIRYENEEAVDDSQLPKDRFSAERLKGVDSTLKIQPAELGDSAVYLCASSRTRGSRGYTFGSGTRLTVV.

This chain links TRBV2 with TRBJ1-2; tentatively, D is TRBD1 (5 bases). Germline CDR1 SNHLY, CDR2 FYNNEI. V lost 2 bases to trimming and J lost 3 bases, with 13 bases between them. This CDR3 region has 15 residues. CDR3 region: CASSEQEGPYYGYTF. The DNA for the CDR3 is TGTGCCAGCAGTGAACAGGAGGGGCCGTACTATGGCTACACCTTC.

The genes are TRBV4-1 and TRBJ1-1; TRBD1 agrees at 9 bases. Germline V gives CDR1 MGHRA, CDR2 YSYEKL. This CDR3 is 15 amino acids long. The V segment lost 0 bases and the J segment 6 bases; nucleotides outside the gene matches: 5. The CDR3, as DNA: TGCGCCAGCAGCCAAGATGAGGGACAGGGAGCTGAAGCTTTCTTT. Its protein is CASSQDEGQGAEAFF.

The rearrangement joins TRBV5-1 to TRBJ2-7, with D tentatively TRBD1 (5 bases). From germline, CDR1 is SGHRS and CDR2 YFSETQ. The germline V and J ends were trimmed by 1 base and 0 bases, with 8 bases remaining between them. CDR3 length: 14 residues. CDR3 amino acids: CASSLYRSSYEQYF. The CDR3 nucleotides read TGCGCCAGCAGCTTGTACAGGTCCTCCTACGAGCAGTACTTC.

The CDR3 coding sequence is TGTGCCAGTAGTGATGACAGGGGTAGGATCTATGGCTACACCTTC. Its protein is CASSDDRGRIYGYTF. The chain has TRBV19 and TRBJ1-2; 8 bases line up with TRBD1. Unmatched junction bases numbered 9, after V lost 5 bases and J lost 4 bases. The CDR3 length is 15 residues. CDR1 LNHDA and CDR2 SQIVND come from the germline V gene (reference sequence).

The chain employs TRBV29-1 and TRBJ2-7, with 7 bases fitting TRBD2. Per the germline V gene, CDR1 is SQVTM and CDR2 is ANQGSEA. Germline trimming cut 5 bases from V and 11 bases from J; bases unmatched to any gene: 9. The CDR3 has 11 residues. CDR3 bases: TGCAGCGTTCTATGGGAGGGGATGAAGTACTTC. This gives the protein CSVLWEGMKYF.

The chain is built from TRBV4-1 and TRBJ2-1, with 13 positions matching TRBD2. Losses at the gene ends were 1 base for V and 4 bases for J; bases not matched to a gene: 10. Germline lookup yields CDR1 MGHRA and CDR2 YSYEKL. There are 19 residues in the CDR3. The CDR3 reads CASSQANLLAGGPYNEQFF. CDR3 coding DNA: TGCGCCAGCAGCCAAGCCAACCTACTAGCGGGGGGGCCTTACAATGAGCAGTTCTTC.

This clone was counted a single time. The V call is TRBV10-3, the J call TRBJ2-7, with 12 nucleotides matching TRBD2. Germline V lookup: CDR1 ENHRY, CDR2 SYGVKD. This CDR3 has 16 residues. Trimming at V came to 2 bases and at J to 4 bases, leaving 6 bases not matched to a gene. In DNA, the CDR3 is TGTGCCATCAGTGAGGGACAGACTAGCGGGGGTTACGAGCAGTACTTC. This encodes CAISEGQTSGGYEQYF.

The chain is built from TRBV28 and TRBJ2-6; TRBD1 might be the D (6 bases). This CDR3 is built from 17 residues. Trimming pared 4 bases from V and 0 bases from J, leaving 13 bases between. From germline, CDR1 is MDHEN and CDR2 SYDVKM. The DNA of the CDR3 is TGTGCCAGCAGTTCCCTCTACAGGGACTCTGGGGCCAACGTCCTGACTTTC. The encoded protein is CASSSLYRDSGANVLTF.

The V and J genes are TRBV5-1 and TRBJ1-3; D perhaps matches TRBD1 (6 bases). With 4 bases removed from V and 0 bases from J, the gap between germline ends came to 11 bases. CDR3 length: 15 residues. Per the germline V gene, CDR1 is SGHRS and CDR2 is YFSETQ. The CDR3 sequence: CASSMGQSSGNTIYF. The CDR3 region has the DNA TGCGCCAGCAGCATGGGACAAAGCTCTGGAAACACCATATATTTT.

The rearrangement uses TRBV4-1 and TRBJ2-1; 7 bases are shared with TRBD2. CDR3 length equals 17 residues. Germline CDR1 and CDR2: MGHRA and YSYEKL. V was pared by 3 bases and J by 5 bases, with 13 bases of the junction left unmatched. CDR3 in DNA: TGCGCCAGCAGCCAGCCCCTTTGGCGGGAGAGGGACAATGAGCAGTTCTTC. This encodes CASSQPLWRERDNEQFF.

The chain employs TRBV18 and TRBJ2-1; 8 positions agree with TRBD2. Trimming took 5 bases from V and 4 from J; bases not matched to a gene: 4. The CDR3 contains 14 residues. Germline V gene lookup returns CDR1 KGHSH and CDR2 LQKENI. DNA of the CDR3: TGTGCCAGCTCATACTCTAGCGGGTACAATGAGCAGTTCTTC. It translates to CASSYSSGYNEQFF.

CDR3 sequence reads: CASLPGLPGGTQYF. The CDR3, as DNA: TGTGCCAGCCTTCCGGGACTTCCAGGCGGTACGCAGTATTTT. The chain combines TRBV28 with TRBJ2-3; perhaps TRBD2 as D (6 bases). The germline V and J ends were trimmed by 8 bases and 8 bases, with 20 bases remaining between them. The CDR3 is 14 residues long. CDR1 MDHEN and CDR2 SYDVKM come from the germline V gene. The full variable domain, with the rest looked up from reference TRBV28 and TRBJ2-3, is DVKVTQSSRYLVKRTGEKVFLECVQDMDHENMFWYRQDPGLGLRLIYFSYDVKMKEKGDIPEGYSVSREKKERFSLILESASTNQTSMYLCASLPGLPGGTQYFGPGTRLTVL.

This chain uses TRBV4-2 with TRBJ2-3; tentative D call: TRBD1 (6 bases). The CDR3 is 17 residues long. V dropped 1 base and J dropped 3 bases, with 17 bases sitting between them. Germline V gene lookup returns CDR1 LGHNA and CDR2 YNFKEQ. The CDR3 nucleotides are TGTGCCAGCAGCCAAGTCCAGGGGCCGGGAAGGACAGATACGCAGTATTTT. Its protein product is CASSQVQGPGRTDTQYF.

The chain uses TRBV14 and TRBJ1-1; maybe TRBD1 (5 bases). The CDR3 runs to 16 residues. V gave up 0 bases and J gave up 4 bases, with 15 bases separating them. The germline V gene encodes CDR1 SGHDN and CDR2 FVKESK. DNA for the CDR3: TGTGCCAGCAGCCAAGATAAAGGGGTTTGGAGCACTGAAGCTTTCTTT. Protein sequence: CASSQDKGVWSTEAFF.

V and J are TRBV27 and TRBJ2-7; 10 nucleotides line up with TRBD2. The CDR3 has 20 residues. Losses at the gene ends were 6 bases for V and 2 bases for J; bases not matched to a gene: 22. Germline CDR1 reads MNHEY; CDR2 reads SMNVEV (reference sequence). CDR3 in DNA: TGTGCCAGCAGCACTGAAGCGGGGGGGAATGGAGCGGGAGTCCCCTACGAGCAGTACTTC. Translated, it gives CASSTEAGGNGAGVPYEQYF.